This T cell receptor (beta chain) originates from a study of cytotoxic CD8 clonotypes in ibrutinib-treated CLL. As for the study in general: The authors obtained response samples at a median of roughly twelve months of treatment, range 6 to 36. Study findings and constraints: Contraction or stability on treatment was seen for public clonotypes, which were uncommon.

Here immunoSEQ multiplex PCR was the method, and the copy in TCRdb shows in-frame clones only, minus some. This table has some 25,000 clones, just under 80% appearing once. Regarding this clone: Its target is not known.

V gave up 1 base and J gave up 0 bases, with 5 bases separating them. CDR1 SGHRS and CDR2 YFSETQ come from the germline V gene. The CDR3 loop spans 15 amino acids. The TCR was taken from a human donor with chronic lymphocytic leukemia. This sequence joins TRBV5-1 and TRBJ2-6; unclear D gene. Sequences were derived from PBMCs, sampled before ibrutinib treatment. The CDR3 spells CASSLRSSGANVLTF. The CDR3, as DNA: TGCGCCAGCAGCTTGAGGAGCTCTGGGGCCAACGTCCTGACTTTC.